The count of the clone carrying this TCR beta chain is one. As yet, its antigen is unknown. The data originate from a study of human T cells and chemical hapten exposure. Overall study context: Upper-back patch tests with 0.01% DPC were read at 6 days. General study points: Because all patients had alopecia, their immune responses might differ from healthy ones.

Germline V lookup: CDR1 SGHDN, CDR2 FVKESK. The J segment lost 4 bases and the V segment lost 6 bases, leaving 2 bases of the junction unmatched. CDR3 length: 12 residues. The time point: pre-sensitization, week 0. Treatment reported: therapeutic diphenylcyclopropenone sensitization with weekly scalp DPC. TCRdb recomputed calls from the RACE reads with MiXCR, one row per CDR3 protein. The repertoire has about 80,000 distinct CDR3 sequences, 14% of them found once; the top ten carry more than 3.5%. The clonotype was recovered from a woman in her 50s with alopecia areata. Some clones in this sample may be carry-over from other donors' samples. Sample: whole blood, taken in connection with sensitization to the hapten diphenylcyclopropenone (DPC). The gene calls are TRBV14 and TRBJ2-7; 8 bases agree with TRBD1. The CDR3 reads CASSWTGYEQYF. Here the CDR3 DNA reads TGTGCCAGCAGTTGGACAGGGTACGAGCAGTACTTC.